This T cell receptor beta chain stems from a study of T cells in Graves' hyperthyroidism and ophthalmopathy. Study information: Peripheral blood specimens were obtained at initial diagnosis, prior to any treatment.

Researchers amplified the TCR beta CDR3 regions from RNA transcripts. A first-round RT-PCR of the TCR CDR3 used the HTBI primer set. Using its own MiXCR run on the multiplex PCR reads, TCRdb lists one record per CDR3 protein. The repertoire holds about 130,000 distinct CDR3 sequences, with approximately 24% as singletons. CDR1 and CDR2 (germline): LGHDT, YNNKEL (reference sequence). The CDR3 has 12 residues. The V end was cut by 6 bases, the J end by 2 bases, with 5 bases between. The study enrolled patients aged 18 to 65 with newly diagnosed hyperthyroidism of under 2 months' duration. Any symptoms of ophthalmopathy came after the first hyperthyroidism diagnosis, from which the blood sample dates. Whole-study results and caveats: Ophthalmopathy was identified by the model a median about seven months ahead of onset.

As concerns this clonotype: Antigen specificity is unknown.

The V and J genes are TRBV3-1 and TRBJ1-3; D gene ambiguous. This TCR was sampled from a woman aged 50 to 60 with Graves' hyperthyroidism that later progressed to Graves' ophthalmopathy. The sequencing input was blood. CDR3 protein: CASRATGNTIYF. CDR3 DNA sequence: TGTGCCAGCAGAGCGACTGGAAACACCATATATTTT.